This T cell receptor (beta chain) was documented in a study of blood T cell repertoires in COVID-19. V gave up 5 bases and J gave up 7 bases; unmatched junction bases: 10. This CDR3 has 15 residues. Germline loops: CDR1 SGHNT, CDR2 YYREEE (reference sequence). In the original processing: Amplification from reference gene primers served as the basis for estimated nucleated cell counts. TCRdb's copy holds only in-frame clones and misses some; the assay was immunoSEQ multiplex PCR. From that table come the V and J calls and clone size; the DNA was used to work out D and trimming. This sample yields 150,000 to 250,000 clones, of which about four fifths are seen a single time; 12% belongs to the top ten.

V is TRBV5-4 and J is TRBJ1-5; 9 nucleotides match TRBD1. Sequences were obtained from PBMCs or T cells enriched from blood (not recorded which). The source is a man aged 35 to 55 who had recovered from COVID-19. CDR3 coding DNA: TGTGCCAGCAGTTCCGGGACAGGGAAAGAGCAGCCCCAGCATTTT. It codes for CASSSGTGKEQPQHF. Full variable domain (remainder filled in from reference TRBV5-4 and TRBJ1-5): ETGVTQSPTHLIKTRGQQVTLRCSSQSGHNTVSWYQQALGQGPQFIFQYYREEENGRGNFPPRFSGLQFPNYSSELNVNALELDDSALYLCASSSGTGKEQPQHFGDGTRLSIL.